One sample yielded the 23 T cell receptor beta chains listed below, sequenced in a study of T cells in localized non-small cell lung cancer. Generated by immunoSEQ multiplex PCR, the TCRdb table keeps only in-frame clones and is missing some. This table has roughly 25,000 clones, about 90% appearing once. The sequencing used peripheral blood, collected before any cancer treatment. The receptors were gathered from a male donor aged 60 or older with stage I squamous cell lung carcinoma.

The chain joins TRBV5-6 to TRBJ1-6; the D is unclear. The CDR3 is made up of 15 amino acids. Trimming took 0 bases from V and 7 from J, leaving 11 bases between them. The germline V gene encodes CDR1 SGHDT and CDR2 YYEEEE. The CDR3 spells CASSLEGRWNSPLHF. CDR3 nucleotides: TGTGCCAGCAGCTTGGAGGGAAGATGGAATTCACCCCTCCACTTT. Using reference TRBV5-6 and TRBJ1-6 for the parts outside the CDR3, the full variable domain is DAGVTQSPTHLIKTRGQQVTLRCSPKSGHDTVSWYQQALGQGPQFIFQYYEEEERQRGNFPDRFSGHQFPNYSSELNVNALLLGDSALYLCASSLEGRWNSPLHFGNGTRLTVT.

The chain has TRBV4-2 and TRBJ2-1, with D perhaps matching TRBD1 (6 bases). Trimming removed 4 bases from V and 12 bases from J, with 13 bases in between. The CDR3 consists of 12 residues. From germline, CDR1 is LGHNA and CDR2 YNFKEQ. CDR3 in amino acids: CASSRRQGRQFF. In DNA, the CDR3 is TGTGCCAGCAGCCGGCGGCAGGGGAGGCAGTTCTTC.

This CDR3 is CASSPLSSTGETQYF. CDR3 sequence (DNA): TGTGCCAGCTCACCGTTAAGCTCAACCGGGGAGACCCAGTACTTC. The chain carries TRBV18 and TRBJ2-5; D not resolved. V lost 3 bases to trimming and J lost 5 bases, with 16 bases between them. Germline loops: CDR1 KGHSH, CDR2 LQKENI. The CDR3 extends over 15 amino acids.

J is TRBJ1-3 and V is TRBV9, with 7 bases fitting TRBD1. Germline values: CDR1 SGDLS, CDR2 YYNGEE. V shed 7 bases and J 0 bases; nucleotides not matched to a gene: 10. There are 16 residues in the CDR3. CDR3 in amino acids: CASSAGGQSSGNTIYF. The CDR3 DNA is TGTGCCAGCTCCGCCGGGGGACAGAGCTCTGGAAACACCATATATTTT.

The chain joins TRBV30 to TRBJ2-5, with TRBD2 identical over 12 bases. Germline CDR1 GTSNPN, CDR2 SVGIG (reference sequence). After removal of 5 bases from V and 5 bases from J, the junction contained 9 bases not matched to a gene. The CDR3 runs 15 residues. The CDR3 loop reads CAWASGRAAGETQYF. The CDR3 DNA is TGTGCCTGGGCTAGCGGGAGGGCCGCGGGGGAGACCCAGTACTTC.

The chain employs TRBV5-4 and TRBJ2-5, with a tentative D call TRBD1 (5 bases). This CDR3 has 14 amino acids. Germline assignment: CDR1 SGHNT and CDR2 YYREEE (reference sequence). Trimming shortened V by 2 bases and J by 0 bases, and 8 bases separated the two germline ends. The CDR3 bases are TGTGCCAGCAGCTTTCGACAGAACCAAGAGACCCAGTACTTC. Translated, it gives CASSFRQNQETQYF.

This clone was found once. The chain uses TRBV7-9 and TRBJ1-5; unclear D gene. Germline CDR1 and CDR2: SEHNR and FQNEAQ (reference sequence). V was pared by 5 bases and J by 3 bases, with 11 bases between. The CDR3 runs to 14 residues. CDR3 nucleotides: TGTGCCAGCAGCCCCGCGCAGATCAATCAGCCCCAGCATTTT. Protein sequence: CASSPAQINQPQHF.

V and J are TRBV29-1 and TRBJ2-2; D is possibly TRBD1 or TRBD2 (5 bases each). The ends were cut back, 7 bases at V and 6 bases at J, with 18 bases in the middle. Germline V gene data show CDR1 as SQVTM and CDR2 as ANQGSEA. The CDR3 runs 14 residues. CDR3 protein: CSAGVSLGAGELFF. In nucleotides, the CDR3 is TGCAGCGCTGGGGTCTCTTTGGGGGCCGGGGAGCTGTTTTTT.

The chain couples TRBV30 to TRBJ2-2; 10 bases are a match to TRBD2. The CDR3 runs 17 residues. With 4 bases clipped from V and 1 base from J, the junction kept 9 bases outside the gene matches. Germline V lookup: CDR1 GTSNPN, CDR2 SVGIG (reference sequence). CDR3 in amino acids: CAWKGAGGILNTGELFF. In DNA form, the CDR3 reads TGTGCCTGGAAAGGAGCGGGAGGGATATTGAACACCGGGGAGCTGTTTTTT. Filled out from reference TRBV30 and TRBJ2-2, the complete variable domain reads SQTIHQWPATLVQPVGSPLSLECTVEGTSNPNLYWYRQAAGRGLQLLFYSVGIGQISSEVPQNLSASRPQDRQFILSSKKLLLSDSGFYLCAWKGAGGILNTGELFFGEGSRLTVL.

The chain links TRBV9 to TRBJ2-3; D perhaps matches TRBD1 (5 bases). Germline V lookup: CDR1 SGDLS, CDR2 YYNGEE. The CDR3 has 13 residues. V shed 6 bases and J shed 5 bases, with 13 bases lying between them. The CDR3, as DNA: TGTGCCAGCAATTCAGGGCGTGGAGATACGCAGTATTTT. It is translated as CASNSGRGDTQYF.

V usage is TRBV2 and J usage is TRBJ2-6; TRBD1 matches at 8 bases. V shed 10 bases, J shed 0 bases, and the junction held 8 bases outside the gene matches. The CDR3 is 16 residues long. Germline V gene lookup returns CDR1 SNHLY and CDR2 FYNNEI. CDR3 protein: CATTGDQFSGANVLTF. As DNA, the CDR3 is TGTGCCACGACAGGGGACCAATTCTCTGGGGCCAACGTCCTGACTTTC.

This rearrangement joins TRBV7-2 to TRBJ2-5; D might be TRBD1 (6 bases). The CDR3 loop spans 16 amino acids. Germline V gene sequence: CDR1 SGHTA, CDR2 FQGNSA. V was trimmed by 1 base and J by 3 bases, leaving 15 bases between them. CDR3: CASSLVKQGREETQYF. CDR3 DNA: TGTGCCAGCAGCTTAGTTAAACAGGGCAGGGAAGAGACCCAGTACTTC.

The V gene is TRBV30, the J gene TRBJ1-5; D ambiguous. Trimming pared 0 bases from V and 2 bases from J, leaving 11 bases between. The CDR3 has 15 residues. Germline V gene data show CDR1 as GTSNPN and CDR2 as SVGIG (reference sequence). The CDR3 bases are TGTGCCTGGAGTGTGGGCGGAGGAGGCAATCAGCCCCAGCATTTT. Residues: CAWSVGGGGNQPQHF. Together with reference TRBV30 and TRBJ1-5, the CDR3 gives the full variable domain: SQTIHQWPATLVQPVGSPLSLECTVEGTSNPNLYWYRQAAGRGLQLLFYSVGIGQISSEVPQNLSASRPQDRQFILSSKKLLLSDSGFYLCAWSVGGGGNQPQHFGDGTRLSIL.

This clone was observed a single time. V and J are TRBV19 and TRBJ2-5; D is unclear. Germline V gene data show CDR1 as LNHDA and CDR2 as SQIVND (reference sequence). V lost 6 bases and J lost 3, with 5 bases in between. The CDR3 is 11 residues long. In nucleotides, the CDR3 is TGTGCCAGTAGGCAGGAAGAGACCCAGTACTTC. Its translation: CASRQEETQYF.

The rearrangement joins TRBV6-5 to TRBJ2-7; perhaps TRBD2 as D (6 bases). The germline V gene has CDR1 MNHEY and CDR2 SVGAGI. The CDR3 is 15 amino acids. Trimming removed 8 bases from V and 2 bases from J, with 19 bases in between. CDR3 sequence: CASLPRRDLTYEQYF. The CDR3 bases are TGTGCCAGCCTTCCCAGAAGGGACTTAACCTACGAGCAGTACTTC.

The chain combines TRBV5-5 with TRBJ1-2; no clear D. Per the germline V gene, CDR1 is SGHKS and CDR2 is YYEKEE (reference sequence). The CDR3 has 15 residues. Trimming took 2 bases from V and 5 from J, leaving 16 bases between them. The CDR3 is CASSFSDEGIYGYTF. DNA for the CDR3: TGTGCCAGCAGCTTCTCCGACGAGGGAATATATGGCTACACCTTC.

This chain connects TRBV11-2 to TRBJ1-1; D is unclear. Germline V gene lookup returns CDR1 SGHAT and CDR2 FQNNGV. CDR3 length equals 12 residues. Trimming removed 5 bases at V and 8 bases at J, with 12 bases between. In DNA, the CDR3 is TGTGCCAGCAGCCCCCGTTCGGGGGAAGCTTTCTTT. Its protein product is CASSPRSGEAFF.

The J gene is TRBJ2-7, the V gene TRBV19, with D perhaps TRBD1 (6 bases). Germline CDR1 is LNHDA and CDR2 is SQIVND (reference sequence). V was pared by 5 bases and J by 0 bases, with 11 bases between. CDR3 length equals 14 residues. The CDR3 DNA sequence: TGTGCCAGTAGTCCGGGACAAATCTCCTACGAGCAGTACTTC. Translated, it gives CASSPGQISYEQYF.

The chain employs TRBV19 and TRBJ2-4; 11 nucleotides line up with TRBD1. The CDR3 runs 16 residues. V lost 8 bases and J lost 1; bases outside the gene matches: 7. Germline loops: CDR1 LNHDA, CDR2 SQIVND (reference sequence). This CDR3 reads CASGQGAGVAKNIQYF. The DNA for the CDR3 is TGTGCCAGTGGACAGGGGGCAGGTGTGGCCAAAAACATTCAGTACTTC. The complete variable domain, with remaining parts taken from reference TRBV19 and TRBJ2-4, reads DGGITQSPKYLFRKEGQNVTLSCEQNLNHDAMYWYRQDPGQGLRLIYYSQIVNDFQKGDIAEGYSVSREKKESFPLTVTSAQKNPTAFYLCASGQGAGVAKNIQYFGAGTRLSVL.

The chain links TRBV7-2 to TRBJ2-3; a weak D match, TRBD1 (5 bases). The germline V gene has CDR1 SGHTA and CDR2 FQGNSA. With 4 bases removed from V and 0 bases from J, the gap between germline ends came to 8 bases. This CDR3 comprises 14 residues. CDR3 DNA: TGTGCCAGCAGCTCCGACAGTAGCACAGATACGCAGTATTTT. This translates into CASSSDSSTDTQYF.

This chain connects TRBV19 to TRBJ2-1; 10 bases are a match to TRBD2. This CDR3 spans 16 amino acids. J gave up 4 bases and V 2 bases, and 5 bases lay outside the gene matches. Germline CDR1 and CDR2: LNHDA and SQIVND (reference sequence). CDR3 sequence: CASSITSGGAYNEQFF. The CDR3 DNA sequence: TGTGCCAGTAGTATAACCAGCGGGGGGGCTTACAATGAGCAGTTCTTC. Based on the CDR3 plus reference TRBV19 and TRBJ2-1, the full variable domain is DGGITQSPKYLFRKEGQNVTLSCEQNLNHDAMYWYRQDPGQGLRLIYYSQIVNDFQKGDIAEGYSVSREKKESFPLTVTSAQKNPTAFYLCASSITSGGAYNEQFFGPGTRLTVL.

This chain uses TRBV7-3 with TRBJ2-7; D may be TRBD2 (5 bases). Germline V gene lookup returns CDR1 SGHTA and CDR2 FQGTGA. This CDR3 comprises 13 residues. Between the trimmed V and J ends, which lost 5 bases and 6 bases, there was a span of 14 bases. The CDR3 loop reads CASSATVEGEQYF. CDR3 nucleotides: TGTGCCAGCAGCGCTACCGTTGAGGGCGAGCAGTACTTC.

The chain carries TRBV29-1 and TRBJ2-7; 13 nucleotides align to TRBD2. In germline, CDR1 is SQVTM, CDR2 ANQGSEA. The CDR3 loop spans 14 amino acids. Unmatched junction bases numbered 2, after V lost 3 bases and J lost 3 bases. CDR3 DNA: TGCAGCGTTGAGGGACTAGCGGGAATCTACGAGCAGTACTTC. Translating it yields CSVEGLAGIYEQYF.